A single T cell receptor beta chain is shown here with its context. These data originate in a study of T cells expressing NK-cell markers. Across the study: Repertoire data for TCR beta were derived from sorted T cells (CD3+CD56+NKG2C+, CD3+CD56+NKG2C- and CD3+CD56-NKG2C+). One of eight sequenced donors was HCMV-seronegative; the other seven were seropositive.

TCRdb re-called the 5' RACE reads, yielding one record per CDR3 amino acid sequence without DNA. This table lists roughly 150,000 distinct CDR3 sequences. This TCR was recovered from a man aged 18-70 years in good health. Sequenced sample: blood T cells: a sorted CD56 or NKG2C T cell subset, CD4+ or CD8+ T cells, or bulk PBMC T cells (not recorded which).

This chain's CDR3 is CSARDKRDWNEQYF. The chain joins TRBV20-1 to TRBJ2-7; TCRdb's assignment of TRBD2 cannot be checked, as there is no DNA. CDR3 length equals 14 residues. Germline CDR1 is DFQATT and CDR2 is SNEGSKA (reference sequence).